The source of this TCR beta chain is a study of vaccination effects on CD4 cells after COVID-19. Across the whole study: After the second dose, samples were taken at median day 72.

The germline CDR1 and CDR2 sequences are ENHRY and SYGVKD. The CDR3 has 15 residues. V gave up 1 base and J gave up 9 bases, with 16 bases separating them. Pools of viral peptides were used by the ViraFEST assay to expand antigen-specific CD4+ T cells ahead of sequencing. CD4+ T cell isolation took place after approximately 11 days of culture. Two doses of BNT162b2 or mRNA-1273 vaccine were administered to participants. The healthy vaccine recipients, who had no prior SARS-CoV-2 infection, showed negative nucleocapsid antibodies. On day 3 and again on day 7, half the medium was replaced with IL-2 medium. Study results and caveats: Marked clonal contraction of infection- and vaccine-induced clones was seen late after vaccination.

Assay: immunoSEQ multiplex PCR; the TCRdb copy retains only in-frame clones and omits some. The profile shows 25,000 to 40,000 clones, about four fifths of them singletons. Regarding this clone: Antigen specificity is unknown.

The gene calls are TRBV10-3 and TRBJ2-1; possibly TRBD1 for D (6 bases). The TCR was taken from a human donor who received a COVID-19 vaccine. Some clones in this sample may be carry-over from other donors' samples. The sequenced sample was CD4+ T cells from PBMCs cultured with HCoV-NL63 spike peptides, obtained after COVID-19 vaccination. CDR3 sequence reads: CAISEWTATDSEQFF. DNA for the CDR3: TGTGCCATCAGTGAGTGGACAGCTACCGACAGTGAGCAGTTCTTC.